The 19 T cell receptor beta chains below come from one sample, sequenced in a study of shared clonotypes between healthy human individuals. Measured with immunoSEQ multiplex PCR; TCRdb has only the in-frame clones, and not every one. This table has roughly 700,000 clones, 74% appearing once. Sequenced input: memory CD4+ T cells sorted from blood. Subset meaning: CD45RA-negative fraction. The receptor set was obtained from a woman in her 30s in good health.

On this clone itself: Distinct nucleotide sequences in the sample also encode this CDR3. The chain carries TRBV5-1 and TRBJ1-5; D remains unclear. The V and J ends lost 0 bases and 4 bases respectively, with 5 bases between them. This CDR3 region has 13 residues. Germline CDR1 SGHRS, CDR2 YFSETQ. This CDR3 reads CASSLDGNQPQHF. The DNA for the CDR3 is TGCGCCAGCAGCTTGGACGGAAATCAGCCCCAGCATTTT. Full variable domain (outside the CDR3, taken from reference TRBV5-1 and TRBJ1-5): KAGVTQTPRYLIKTRGQQVTLSCSPISGHRSVSWYQQTPGQGLQFLFEYFSETQRNKGNFPGRFSGRQFSNSRSEMNVSTLELGDSALYLCASSLDGNQPQHFGDGTRLSIL.

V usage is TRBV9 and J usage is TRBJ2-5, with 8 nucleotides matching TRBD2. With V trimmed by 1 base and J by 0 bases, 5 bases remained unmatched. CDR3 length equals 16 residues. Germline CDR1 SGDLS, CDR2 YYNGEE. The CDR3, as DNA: TGTGCCAGCAGCGTAAGGATTAGCGGGGACCAAGAGACCCAGTACTTC. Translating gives CASSVRISGDQETQYF.

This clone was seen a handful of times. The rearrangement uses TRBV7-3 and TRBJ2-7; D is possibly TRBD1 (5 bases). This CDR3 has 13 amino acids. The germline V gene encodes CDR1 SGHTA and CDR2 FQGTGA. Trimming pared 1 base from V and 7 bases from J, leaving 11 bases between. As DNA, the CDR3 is TGTGCCAGCAGCTTAATGGGTGGGGCGGAGCAGTACTTC. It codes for CASSLMGGAEQYF.

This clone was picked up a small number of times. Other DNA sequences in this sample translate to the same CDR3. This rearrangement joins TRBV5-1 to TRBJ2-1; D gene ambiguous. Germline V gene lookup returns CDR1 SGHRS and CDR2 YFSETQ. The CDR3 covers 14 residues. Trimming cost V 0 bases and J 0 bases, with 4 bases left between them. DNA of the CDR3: TGCGCCAGCAGCTTGGCCGGCTCCTACAATGAGCAGTTCTTC. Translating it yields CASSLAGSYNEQFF.

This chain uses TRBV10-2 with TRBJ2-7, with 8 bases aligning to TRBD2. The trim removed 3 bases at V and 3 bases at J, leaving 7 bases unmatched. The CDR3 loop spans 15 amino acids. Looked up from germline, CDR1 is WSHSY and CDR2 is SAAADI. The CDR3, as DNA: TGCGCCAGCAGTGACCCCCGGGGGGGCCTCTACGAGCAGTACTTC. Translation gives CASSDPRGGLYEQYF.

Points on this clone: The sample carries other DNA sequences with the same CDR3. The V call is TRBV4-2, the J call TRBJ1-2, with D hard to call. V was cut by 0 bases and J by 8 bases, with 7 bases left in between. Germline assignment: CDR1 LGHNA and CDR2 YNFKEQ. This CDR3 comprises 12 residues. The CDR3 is CASSQDRGGYTF. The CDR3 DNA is TGTGCCAGCAGCCAAGATCGAGGGGGCTACACCTTC.

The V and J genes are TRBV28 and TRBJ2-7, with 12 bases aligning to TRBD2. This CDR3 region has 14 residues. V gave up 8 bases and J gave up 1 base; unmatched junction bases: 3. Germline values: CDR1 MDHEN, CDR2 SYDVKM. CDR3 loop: CASAGTSGSYEQYF. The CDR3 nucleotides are TGTGCCAGCGCCGGGACTAGCGGGTCCTACGAGCAGTACTTC.

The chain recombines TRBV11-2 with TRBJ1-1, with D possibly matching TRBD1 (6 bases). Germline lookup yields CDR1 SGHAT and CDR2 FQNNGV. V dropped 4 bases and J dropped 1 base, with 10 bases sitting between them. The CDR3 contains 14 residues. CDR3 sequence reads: CASSSMTGNTEAFF. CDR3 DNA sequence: TGTGCCAGCAGCTCGATGACAGGGAACACTGAAGCTTTCTTT. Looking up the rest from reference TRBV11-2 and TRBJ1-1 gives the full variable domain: EAGVAQSPRYKIIEKRQSVAFWCNPISGHATLYWYQQILGQGPKLLIQFQNNGVVDDSQLPKDRFSAERLKGVDSTLKIQPAKLEDSAVYLCASSSMTGNTEAFFGQGTRLTVV.

Here the CDR3 DNA reads TGTGCCAGCAGTTTAACTAGCGGGAGTCTGGATGAGCAGTTCTTC. This gives the protein CASSLTSGSLDEQFF. The chain couples TRBV27 to TRBJ2-1; 11 bases line up with TRBD2. The J segment lost 8 bases and the V segment lost 2 bases, leaving 5 bases of the junction unmatched. CDR3 length: 15 residues. Looked up from germline, CDR1 is MNHEY and CDR2 is SMNVEV (reference sequence).

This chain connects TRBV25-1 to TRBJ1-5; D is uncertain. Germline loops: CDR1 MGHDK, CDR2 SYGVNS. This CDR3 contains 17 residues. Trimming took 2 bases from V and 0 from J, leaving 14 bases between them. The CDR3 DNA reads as TGTGCCAGCAGTGAAGGCGGCAGGCCGTATAGCAATCAGCCCCAGCATTTT. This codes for CASSEGGRPYSNQPQHF.

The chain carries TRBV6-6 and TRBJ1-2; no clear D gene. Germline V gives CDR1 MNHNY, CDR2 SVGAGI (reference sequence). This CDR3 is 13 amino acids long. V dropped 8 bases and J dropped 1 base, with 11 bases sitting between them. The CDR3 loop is CASAIRDNYGYTF. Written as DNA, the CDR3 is TGTGCCAGCGCAATTAGGGATAACTATGGCTACACCTTC.

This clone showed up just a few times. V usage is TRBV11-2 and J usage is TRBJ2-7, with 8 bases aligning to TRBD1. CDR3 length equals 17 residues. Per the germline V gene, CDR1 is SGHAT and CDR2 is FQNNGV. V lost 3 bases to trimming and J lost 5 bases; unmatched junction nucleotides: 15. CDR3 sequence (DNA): TGTGCCAGCAGCTTCCCCCTGGGAGGACAGGGTGGGAACGAGCAGTACTTC. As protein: CASSFPLGGQGGNEQYF.

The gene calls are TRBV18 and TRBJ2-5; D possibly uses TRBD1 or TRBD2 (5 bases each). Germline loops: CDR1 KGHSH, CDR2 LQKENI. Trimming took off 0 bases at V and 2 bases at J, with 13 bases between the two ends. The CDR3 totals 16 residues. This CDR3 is CASSPPSDWGQETQYF. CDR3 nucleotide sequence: TGTGCCAGCTCACCACCCTCGGATTGGGGGCAAGAGACCCAGTACTTC.

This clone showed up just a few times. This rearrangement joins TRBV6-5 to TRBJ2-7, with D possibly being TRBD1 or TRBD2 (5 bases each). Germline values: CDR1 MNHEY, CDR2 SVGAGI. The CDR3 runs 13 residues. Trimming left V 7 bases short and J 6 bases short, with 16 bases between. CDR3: CASTKPGTGEQYF. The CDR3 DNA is TGTGCCAGCACTAAACCAGGGACGGGCGAGCAGTACTTC.

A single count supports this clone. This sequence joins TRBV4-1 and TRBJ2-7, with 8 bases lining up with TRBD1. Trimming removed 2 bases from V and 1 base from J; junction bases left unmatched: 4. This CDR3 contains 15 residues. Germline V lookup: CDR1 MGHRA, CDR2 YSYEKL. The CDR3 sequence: CASSQRDRPSYEQYF. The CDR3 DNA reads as TGCGCCAGCAGCCAACGGGACAGGCCTTCCTACGAGCAGTACTTC.

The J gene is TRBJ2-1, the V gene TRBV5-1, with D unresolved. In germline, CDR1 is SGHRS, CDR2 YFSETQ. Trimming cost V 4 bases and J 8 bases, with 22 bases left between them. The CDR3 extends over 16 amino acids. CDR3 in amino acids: CASSPRKSTDVYEQFF. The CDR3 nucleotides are TGCGCCAGCAGCCCCAGGAAGAGCACGGATGTTTATGAGCAGTTCTTC.

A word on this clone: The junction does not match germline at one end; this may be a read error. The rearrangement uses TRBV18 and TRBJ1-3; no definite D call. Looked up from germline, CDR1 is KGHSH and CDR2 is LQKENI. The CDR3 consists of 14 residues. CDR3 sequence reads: CASSPQEIGSTIYF. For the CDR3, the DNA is TGTGCCAGCTCACCCCAGGAGATCGGAAGCACCATATATTTT.

CDR3 nucleotides: TGTGCCAGTAGGGGAGAAGGACAGAAAGCTTTCTTT. Its translation: CASRGEGQKAFF. This sequence joins TRBV19 and TRBJ1-1, with a possible D match to TRBD1 (6 bases). The germline V gene encodes CDR1 LNHDA and CDR2 SQIVND (reference sequence). The CDR3 spans 12 residues. V lost 6 bases and J 9 bases, leaving 14 bases between the germline ends.

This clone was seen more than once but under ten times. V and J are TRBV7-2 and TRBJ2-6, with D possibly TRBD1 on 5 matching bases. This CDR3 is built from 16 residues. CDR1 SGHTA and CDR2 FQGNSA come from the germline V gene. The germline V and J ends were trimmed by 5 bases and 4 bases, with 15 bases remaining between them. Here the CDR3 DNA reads TGTGCCAGCAGCCCCCGGAAGGGGTCAGGGGCCAACGTCCTGACTTTC. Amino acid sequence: CASSPRKGSGANVLTF.